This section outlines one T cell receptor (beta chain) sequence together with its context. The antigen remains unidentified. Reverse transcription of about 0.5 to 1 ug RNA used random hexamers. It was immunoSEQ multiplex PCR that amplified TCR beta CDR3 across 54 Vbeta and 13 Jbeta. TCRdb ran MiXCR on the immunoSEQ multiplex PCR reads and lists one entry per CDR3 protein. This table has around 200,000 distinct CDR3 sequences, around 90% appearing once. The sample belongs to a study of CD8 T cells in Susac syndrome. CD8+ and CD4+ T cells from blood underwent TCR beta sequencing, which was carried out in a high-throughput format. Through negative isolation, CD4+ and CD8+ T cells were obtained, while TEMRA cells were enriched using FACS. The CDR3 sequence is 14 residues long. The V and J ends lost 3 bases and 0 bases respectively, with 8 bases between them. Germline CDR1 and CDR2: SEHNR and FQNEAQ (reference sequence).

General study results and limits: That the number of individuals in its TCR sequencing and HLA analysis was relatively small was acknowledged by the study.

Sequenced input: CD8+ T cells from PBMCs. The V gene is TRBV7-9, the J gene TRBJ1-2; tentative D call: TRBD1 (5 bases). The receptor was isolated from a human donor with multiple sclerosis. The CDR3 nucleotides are TGTGCCAGCAGCTTCACAGGCGCTAACTATGGCTACACCTTC. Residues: CASSFTGANYGYTF.